This T cell receptor (beta chain) was recovered during a study of cytomegalovirus exposure and HLA in healthy donors. This PCR relied on a set of 60 Vbeta primers and 13 Jbeta primers. Authors' data handling: As a later analysis found, there were around 86 million unique TCR beta chains, of which roughly 11 million were shared. Sequencing used immunoSEQ multiplex PCR; TCRdb keeps in-frame clones, though not all of them. V and J calls and clone size are those listed in that table; D and trimming were worked out from the DNA. This repertoire shows 140,000 or so clones, approximately 67% found once; its top ten account for 5.5% to 7%. The sequence was collected from a woman in her fifties or sixties in good health and CMV-seronegative. Sequencing was done on a sample of PBMCs.

The CDR3 protein is CSVGDSYYEQYF. The CDR3 DNA sequence: TGCAGCGTTGGTGACTCTTACTACGAGCAGTACTTC. This chain connects TRBV29-1 to TRBJ2-7; no clear D. V was cut by 4 bases and J by 3 bases, with 10 bases left in between. Germline V lookup: CDR1 SQVTM, CDR2 ANQGSEA. The CDR3 has 12 residues.